The following is a T cell receptor beta chain sequence with its context. Its antigen specificity is not known. Base quality data are lacking; no much larger clone is found one base away. The collaborating institutions used their own protocols to collect whole blood in K2EDTA tubes. For TCRbeta analysis, collaborators shipped samples in one of three forms: frozen whole blood, isolated PBMCs, or DNA extracted from either of those sample types. This sample was included in a study of blood T cell repertoires in COVID-19 (TCRdb year 2020). Looking at the study overall: Samples from collaborators originated in the United States, Italy and Spain and spanned both the acute and convalescent phases of COVID-19. The repertoires were released in a freely available public database meant as a resource for research on the immune response to SARS-CoV-2. The sample metadata nearly always contained a de-identified subject ID, COVID-19 status, age in years and sex. Where available, HLA class I and class II types were taken from metadata supplied by the sample provider and were not determined by assay-based typing. The dataset comprised deeply sampled blood TCRbeta repertoires from subjects exposed to, actively infected with, or recovered from COVID-19. The samples were drawn from two sources: the first 160 participants of the ongoing ImmuneRACE study, and some 1,300 subjects contributed by 6 global collaborators. The prospective study material was composed of cDNA or gDNA derived from T cells, B-cell-depleted T cells, or PBMCs. The study at large found these results: Clinical and demographic metadata were provided uncurated, with the amount varying by source and participant.

V ends up 6 bases short and J 0 bases short, with an unmatched junction base count of 12. CDR1 MDHEN and CDR2 SYDVKM were looked up in the germline V gene. From its cysteine to its phenylalanine, the CDR3 spans 20 amino acids. Just the 60-base CDR3 DNA is kept, in frame starting at base 1. The immunoSEQ Assay, a bias-controlled multiplex PCR, was used to amplify TCRbeta CDR3 regions from genomic DNA. The published analysis was carried out like this. The number of nucleated cells in each sample was estimated from the amplification of reference gene primers within the assay. To quantify the absolute abundance of each unique TCRbeta CDR3 rearrangement, sequence reads were collapsed and filtered. Productive Simpson clonality was computed per sample as the square root of Simpson's diversity index over productive rearrangements. TCRdb re-hosts the immuneACCESS table, in-frame sequences only. Its copies lack some clones; in the studies checked, an unresolved V gene accounts for under half of them, and the cause for the rest is not known. The D gene and trimming were derived from the DNA, and the V and J assignments and clone size from that table. The sample table contains under 45,000 clones; only one count was recorded for around 90% of them. The ten biggest clones cover 14% of the sample.

The chain couples TRBV28 to TRBJ1-6; TRBD1 matches 12 bases in the middle. This clonotype was sampled from a man between 60 and 75 years old with active COVID-19. Material for sequencing was peripheral blood. For the CDR3, the sequence is CASSLGGTGGASSYNSPLHF. The nucleotides read TGTGCCAGCAGCCTTGGGGGGACAGGGGGCGCTAGCTCCTATAATTCACCCCTCCACTTT.